Sequencing of this T cell receptor (beta chain) was carried out in a study of cytomegalovirus exposure and HLA in healthy donors (dated by TCRdb to 2017 to 2019). Regarding the study in general: An earlier analysis of a few hundred of the donors reported 276 Gb of sequence data and 95 million to 140 million unique TCR beta sequences obtained from approximately 180 million T cells. Donor age, sex, ethnicity and CMV serostatus were compiled together with the repertoire data. High-throughput TCR immunosequencing, statistical association of individual TCRs with disease status, and machine learning were combined to predict cytomegalovirus infection status. Among 350 to 400 genotyped donors of the cohort, an average of around 240,000 unique TCR beta nucleotide sequences were sequenced per donor, 15% to 20% of them non-productive. In addition to the first cohort of roughly 670 subjects, a separate validation cohort of 120 different subjects was used. Approximately 310 gigabases of sequencing data and approximately 92 million unique TCR sequences made up an early release that covered 640 HLA-typed donors. To study patterns of TCR occurrence, a later analysis re-analyzed previously published TCR beta repertoires from around 700 donors and added high-resolution HLA genotyping. In a later genetic analysis, genome-wide SNP genotypes for about 55% of the roughly 670 donors were used, and that subset was treated as a discovery cohort. Rather than using new phenotypic data, the later analysis identified candidate immune exposures from TCR beta sequences and from how often those sequences occurred across donors. Every discovery cohort repertoire had been produced on one sequencing platform. In an earlier analysis of roughly 540 of the donors, high-throughput TCR beta sequencing was used to judge whether each TCR beta V gene segment behaved as functional or pseudogenic. The aim of the study was to test whether cataloging public T cell receptors could identify signatures of past pathogen exposure. HLA typing included class I and class II loci at four-digit resolution. Typing coverage varied by locus: roughly 620-640 donors for A, B, C, DRB1 and DQB1; some 520 for DQA1; about 570 for DPA1; 450 to 480 for DPB1. Among the roughly 390 genotyped donors, 75% to 90% belonged to the genetic ancestry cluster associated with self-reported Caucasian donors. Because of strong linkage in the cohort, four to six DR-DQ haplotypes were treated as single units for association and clustering. Using immunosequencing, the study profiled T cell repertoires from about 650 subjects and related those repertoires to cytomegalovirus serostatus. Overall study outcomes, separate from this receptor: It was suggested by the authors that the approach could potentially be generalized to other disease states and immunological phenotypes. Because the 87-base-pair reads could not distinguish some IMGT-functional V segments, including TRBV6-2 and TRBV6-3, those segments were excluded. In an earlier analysis of more than 500 of the donors, most TCR beta V segments appeared in productive rearrangements about 87% or about 30% of the time, broadly matching IMGT annotations. A later genetic analysis associated a missense DCLRE1C variant with V-gene and J-gene trimming of TCR beta chains, and an independent cohort replicated the association. A later analysis reported that several top co-occurrence clusters appeared linked to parvovirus B19, influenza, CMV and Epstein-Barr virus. For the cohort, immune exposure information was limited to CMV serostatus. A later analysis associated approximately 17,000 TCR beta sequences with specific HLA alleles at a false discovery rate of 0.05. Because HLA typing was unavailable for some donors at each locus, only the typed subset was used in association tests. A cluster of highly shared sequence variants was judged likely to be a technical artifact of the sequencing pipeline. In this cohort, only TCR beta chains were sequenced, and detectable features were limited by the absence of alpha or paired-chain data. The study listed 164 TCR beta chains as associated with cytomegalovirus. Correlated functional status among segregating V segments might reflect linkage disequilibrium, but an unknown experimental factor could not be ruled out. A later analysis found that HLA-associated TCR beta chains were more clonally expanded and had lower generation probabilities than equally common non-associated chains. The classifier was reported to diagnose cytomegalovirus status with high specificity and sensitivity in both the original and validation cohorts. A further reported finding was that TCR beta sequences accurately predicted the HLA-A and HLA-B alleles for most subjects in the first cohort. Compared with the approximately 720-donor mean, donors in an Asian-associated ancestry cluster had fewer N-insertions in productive TCRs, according to a later genetic analysis. Because counts were too low, seventeen rarely observed V segments, including chromosome 9 orphons, were excluded from the earlier analysis of around 640 of the donors. Roughly uniform sequencing depth across donors was assumed in presence/absence analyses, although this assumption may not hold. In a later analysis, the rate of TCR association differed among HLA loci, with DRB1 alleles having the most associated TCRs and HLA-C alleles having the fewest. A few of the identified cytomegalovirus-associated TCR beta chains were confirmed in vitro to be specific for cytomegalovirus antigens. When HLA alleles, especially DR and DQ, strongly co-occurred, TCR associations were difficult to assign to individual alleles. A later analysis found that most CMV-associated TCR beta chains appeared HLA-restricted, with HLA associations seemingly driven largely by CMV exposure. Most TCR sequences were seen in very few donors, while some public TCRs were found in many individuals.

V is shortened by 5 bases, J by 2 bases, and the region joining them spans 9 bases. CDR1 PRHDT and CDR2 FYEKMQ were looked up in the germline V gene (reference sequence). The CDR3 goes from the cysteine to the phenylalanine over 13 residues. Only the CDR3 DNA is retained, 39 bases long and in frame from the first base. Comments on this clone: Its antigen target is currently unknown. Per-base quality was not reported, and no clone a single base away is much larger than it.

The library relied on the immunoSEQ multiplex PCR assay. A mixture of 60 forward primers for TCR Vbeta segments and 13 reverse primers for TCR Jbeta segments was used in the multiplex PCR. A multiplex PCR assay on genomic DNA amplified the CDR3 region of rearranged TCR beta genes. On the Illumina HiSeq System, the amplified TCR beta libraries were sequenced as 87-base-pair reads. From the authors' description of their analysis: A later analysis tallied 75 million to 95 million unique TCR beta chains across the 700 or so repertoires, and approximately 11 million of those chains were shared by two or more donors. Raw reads were error-corrected and collapsed into unique sequences with a nearest-neighbor algorithm that merged closely related sequences to remove PCR and sequencing errors. To assign V, D and J gene segments, CDR3 sequences were aligned to IMGT reference sequences. For a sequence to be retained, a match of at least six nucleotides to both a V gene segment and a J gene segment was required. Rearrangements were classified as productive when the CDR3 lacked stop codons and remained in frame with V and J, and all other rearrangements were classified as non-productive. CDR3 was defined by IMGT convention, running from the second conserved V-encoded cysteine to the conserved J-encoded phenylalanine. Sequences without an unambiguous match to a single V gene segment were excluded from the earlier analysis of 500 to 700 of the donors. In an earlier analysis of about 590 of the donors, a V segment was called functional when productive rearrangements were above 56.7%, and segregating when the standard deviation between donors exceeded 5%. A statistical classification framework was developed to diagnose cytomegalovirus status using the catalog of TCR beta chain sequences. In a later analysis, V and J genes were assigned by comparing TCR nucleotide sequences against IMGT/GENE-DB human TR gene sequences. A later analysis assigned CDR3 sequences and most-parsimonious VDJ recombination scenarios with the TCRdist pipeline. In a later analysis, each TCR beta chain was defined by its CDR3 amino acid sequence together with its V-gene family, and reads lacking a unique V-gene family were excluded. In a later analysis, 550 to 650 highly shared, low-generation-probability nucleotide sequences were removed to address suspected cross-contamination and a sequencing artifact. For each public chain, a later analysis derived a clonal expansion index from normalized ranks of inferred template counts within each repertoire. A later analysis computed generation probabilities with a VDJ recombination model fitted to out-of-frame rearrangements, and checked the results against IGoR. Hypergeometric tests were used in a later analysis to score TCR-TCR, TCR-HLA and TCR-CMV co-occurrence, with a repertoire-size bias correction applied to the TCR pairs. To estimate false discovery rates, a later analysis permuted the HLA or CMV assignments 20 times. In a later analysis, co-occurring TCRs were grouped using DBSCAN, and TCRdist sequence similarity was added for clustering within HLA-allele-positive subsets. Co-occurrence clustering excluded repertoires with fewer than 30,000 or more than 120,000 public chains, plus five with anomalous nucleotide sharing. Here the immuneACCESS table is served through TCRdb, limited to in-frame sequences with V and J called. Missing clones are a known gap in these copies; in checked studies unresolved V genes cover under half, and the rest lacks a known reason. Clonal size and the V and J genes are those of that table, whereas D and trimming came from the DNA. The sample records over 150,000 clones, about 64% of which are singletons. The ten largest clones capture approximately 1.5% of the sample.

The cohort was made up of 666 healthy bone marrow donors. At the time of sampling, all cohort members were nominally healthy, though unrecorded immune exposures were likely present. The donor was CMV seronegative and belonged to the group of several hundred seronegative cohort members. A peripheral blood sample was collected from each donor, and TCR beta sequencing was performed on peripheral blood mononuclear cells. Genomic DNA was extracted from the blood cell samples with the Qiagen DNeasy Blood Extraction Kit. This clonotype was sampled from a man aged 50-59 years in good health and CMV-seronegative. Sequencing was performed on PBMCs. The V gene is TRBV13 and the J gene is TRBJ2-5; tentative D gene TRBD1, with 6 bases matching. The DNA sequence is given as TGTGCCAGCAGCATACAGGGACAAGAGACCCAGTACTTC. This yields the protein CASSIQGQETQYF. This CDR3, with the reference TRBV13 and TRBJ2-5 proteins standing in past its ends, gives the full variable domain AAGVIQSPRHLIKEKRETATLKCYPIPRHDTVYWYQQGPGQDPQFLISFYEKMQSDKGSIPDRFSAQQFSDYHSELNMSSLELGDSALYFCASSIQGQETQYFGPGTRLLVL.